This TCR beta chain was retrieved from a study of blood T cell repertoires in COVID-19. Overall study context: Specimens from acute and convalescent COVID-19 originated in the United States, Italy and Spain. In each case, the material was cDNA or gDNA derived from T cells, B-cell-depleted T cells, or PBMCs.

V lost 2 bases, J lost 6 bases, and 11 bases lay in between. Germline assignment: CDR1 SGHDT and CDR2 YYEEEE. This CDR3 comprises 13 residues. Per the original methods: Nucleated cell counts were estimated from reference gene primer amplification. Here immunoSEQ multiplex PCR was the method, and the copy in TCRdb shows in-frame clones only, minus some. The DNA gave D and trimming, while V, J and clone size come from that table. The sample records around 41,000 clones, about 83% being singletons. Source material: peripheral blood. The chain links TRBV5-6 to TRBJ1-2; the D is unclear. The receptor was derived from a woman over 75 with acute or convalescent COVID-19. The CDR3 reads CASSLSGNHGYTF. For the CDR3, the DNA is TGTGCCAGCAGCTTATCGGGGAACCATGGCTACACCTTC.